This T cell receptor (beta chain) emerged from a study of blood T cell repertoires in COVID-19. Study background: COVID-19 samples collected from the United States, Italy and Spain covered acute and convalescent phases. Sources were T cells, B-cell-depleted T cells, or PBMCs; the material itself was cDNA or gDNA.

This CDR3 has 14 amino acids. J was trimmed by 7 bases and V by 3 bases; bases with no gene match: 8. The germline gives CDR1 SQVTM, CDR2 ANQGSEA. Seattle patients were enrolled while actively infected and followed longitudinally. Libraries were prepared by immunoSEQ multiplex PCR; TCRdb keeps only in-frame clonotypes and omits some of them. The table shows roughly 280,000 clones, with almost 90% occurring only once. This TCR derives from a woman in her twenties or thirties with COVID-19, enrolled during active disease. What was sequenced was peripheral blood. V usage is TRBV29-1 and J usage is TRBJ2-1; 8 bases are a match to TRBD2. CDR3 loop: CSVESGRGGNEQFF. The CDR3 nucleotides read TGCAGCGTTGAGTCCGGGAGGGGAGGGAATGAGCAGTTCTTC.